This entry lists 9 T cell receptor beta chains sequenced from one sample in a study of blood T cell repertoires in COVID-19. This table comes from immunoSEQ multiplex PCR, and its TCRdb copy is limited to in-frame clones, with some not included. Found here are about 210,000 clones, 65% to 90% of them singletons; the top ten hold 9.7%. The specimen sequenced was peripheral blood. All receptors come from a man in his fifties with active or convalescent COVID-19.

V gene TRBV5-6 combines with J gene TRBJ1-5; D unresolved. The CDR3 is 15 amino acids. CDR1 SGHDT and CDR2 YYEEEE come from the germline V gene. Trimming left V 1 base short and J 11 bases short, with 19 bases between. CDR3 amino acids: CASSLLAGPHEAQHF. CDR3 DNA sequence: TGTGCCAGCAGCTTGCTAGCCGGACCACATGAGGCCCAGCATTTT. Full variable domain (outside the CDR3, taken from reference TRBV5-6 and TRBJ1-5): DAGVTQSPTHLIKTRGQQVTLRCSPKSGHDTVSWYQQALGQGPQFIFQYYEEEERQRGNFPDRFSGHQFPNYSSELNVNALLLGDSALYLCASSLLAGPHEAQHFGDGTRLSIL.

The rearrangement uses TRBV28 and TRBJ1-5; the match to TRBD1 covers 8 bases. Germline V CDR1 and CDR2: MDHEN, SYDVKM. J gave up 6 bases and V 3 bases, and 7 bases lay outside the gene matches. This CDR3 is built from 15 residues. The CDR3 coding sequence is TGTGCCAGCAGTTTTGACAGGGGATTAGCTCAGCCCCAGCATTTT. The encoded protein is CASSFDRGLAQPQHF.

The chain employs TRBV9 and TRBJ1-2; D gene uncertain. CDR3 length: 16 amino acids. The V end was cut by 3 bases, the J end by 0 bases, with 15 bases between. Germline CDR1 and CDR2: SGDLS and YYNGEE. The CDR3 protein is CASSAARSPANYGYTF. In DNA, the CDR3 is TGTGCCAGCAGCGCGGCCAGGTCGCCTGCTAACTATGGCTACACCTTC. Full variable domain (outside the CDR3, taken from reference TRBV9 and TRBJ1-2): DSGVTQTPKHLITATGQRVTLRCSPRSGDLSVYWYQQSLDQGLQFLIQYYNGEERAKGNILERFSAQQFPDLHSELNLSSLELGDSALYFCASSAARSPANYGYTFGSGTRLTVV.

The CDR3 region is CAISFGAGGTSGTQYF. DNA of the CDR3: TGTGCCATCAGTTTTGGAGCGGGAGGTACCTCAGGTACGCAGTATTTT. V usage is TRBV10-3 and J usage is TRBJ2-3; the match to TRBD2 covers 9 bases. Per the germline V gene, CDR1 is ENHRY and CDR2 is SYGVKD. V dropped 5 bases and J dropped 8; count of bases not matched to a gene: 14. This CDR3 spans 16 amino acids.

The chain links TRBV2 to TRBJ1-3, with D hard to call. Germline V gene lookup returns CDR1 SNHLY and CDR2 FYNNEI. V gave up 6 bases and J gave up 4 bases, with 13 bases separating them. This CDR3 contains 14 residues. CDR3 nucleotide sequence: TGTGCCAGCAGCACTTACGGAGCAGGAAACACCATATATTTT. Translating it yields CASSTYGAGNTIYF.

This chain connects TRBV15 to TRBJ2-2; 11 bases agree with TRBD2. This CDR3 comprises 15 residues. Germline V lookup: CDR1 LNHNV, CDR2 YYDKDF (reference sequence). Germline trimming cut 5 bases from V and 6 bases from J; bases unmatched to any gene: 5. The CDR3 here is CATSLGTSGAGELFF. The CDR3 region has the DNA TGTGCCACCAGCTTAGGGACTAGCGGCGCCGGGGAGCTGTTTTTT.

This chain joins TRBV4-3 and TRBJ1-2; D possibly corresponds to TRBD1 (6 bases). This CDR3 has 17 amino acids. Germline CDR1 and CDR2: LGHNA and YSLEER. V was clipped by 0 bases and J by 4 bases, with 18 bases between them. CDR3 in amino acids: CASSQDVTPDSIYGYTF. CDR3 sequence (DNA): TGCGCCAGCAGCCAAGATGTAACCCCGGACAGCATCTATGGCTACACCTTC.

The CDR3 DNA sequence: TGCGCCAGCAGCTGGGGACTAGCGGACCACACCGGGGAGCTGTTTTTT. Translation: CASSWGLADHTGELFF. J is TRBJ2-2 and V is TRBV5-1; TRBD2 matches 11 bases. The V gene's germline CDR1 is SGHRS and CDR2 YFSETQ. Trimming cost V 3 bases and J 3 bases; bases outside gene matches: 4. The CDR3 totals 16 residues.

The gene calls are TRBV7-6 and TRBJ1-4; 7 bases line up with TRBD1. V was clipped by 2 bases and J by 8 bases; unmatched bases: 8. The CDR3 contains 15 residues. CDR1 is SGHVS and CDR2 is FNYEAQ in the germline V gene. The CDR3 DNA reads as TGTGCCAGCAGCTTATTCGGACAGGAAGGCGAAAAACTGTTTTTT. It yields the protein CASSLFGQEGEKLFF. The full variable domain, with the rest looked up from reference TRBV7-6 and TRBJ1-4, is GAGVSQSPRYKVTKRGQDVALRCDPISGHVSLYWYRQALGQGPEFLTYFNYEAQQDKSGLPNDRFSAERPEGSISTLTIQRTEQRDSAMYRCASSLFGQEGEKLFFGSGTQLSVL.